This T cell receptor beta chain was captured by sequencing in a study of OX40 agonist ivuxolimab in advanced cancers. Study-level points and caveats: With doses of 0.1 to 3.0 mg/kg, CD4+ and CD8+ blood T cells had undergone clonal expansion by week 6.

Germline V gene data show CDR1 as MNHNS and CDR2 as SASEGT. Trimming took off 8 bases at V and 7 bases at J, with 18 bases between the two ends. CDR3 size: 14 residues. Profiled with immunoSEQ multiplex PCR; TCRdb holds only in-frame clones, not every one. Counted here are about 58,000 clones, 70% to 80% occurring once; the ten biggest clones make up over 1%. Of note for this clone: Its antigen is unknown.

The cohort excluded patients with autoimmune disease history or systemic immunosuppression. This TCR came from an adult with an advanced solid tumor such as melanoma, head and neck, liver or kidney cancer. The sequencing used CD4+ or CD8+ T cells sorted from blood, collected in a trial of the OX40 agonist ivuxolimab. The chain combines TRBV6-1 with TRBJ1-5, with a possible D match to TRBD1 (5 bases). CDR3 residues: CASDFSQAQQPQHF. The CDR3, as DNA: TGTGCCAGCGATTTTTCACAGGCTCAACAGCCCCAGCATTTT.